This is a list of T cell receptor beta chains from one sample in a study of beta chain features in type 1 diabetes. Only in-frame clones appear in the TCRdb table, and some are missing; sequencing was by immunoSEQ multiplex PCR. The sample shows 970,000 or so clones, 17% of them seen only once. Sequencing used naive CD4+ T cells from blood. The source of these receptors is a woman between 18 and 30 years old in good health. Each CDR3 is given with its conserved first and last residue. D genes are given only for firm matches. Some rows have no size entry. The others give once, few or many, or a class for an expanded clone.

few	TRBV11-1	TRBD2	TRBJ2-1	CASSLEGPSGRTGNEQFF
-	TRBV15	-	TRBJ2-1	CATSRGTDSYNEQFF
few	TRBV6-1	-	TRBJ2-4	CASSEVAKNIQYF
few	TRBV19	-	TRBJ1-4	CASSKQEAHEKLFF
-	TRBV4-3	-	TRBJ1-3	CASSQEWPSSGNTIYF
-	TRBV10-3	-	TRBJ2-7	CAISESGQTYEQYF
-	TRBV7-2	-	TRBJ1-3	CASSDNRSGNTIYF
-	TRBV13	TRBD1	TRBJ2-3	CASSFAGTDTSGTDTQYF
few	TRBV5-8	-	TRBJ1-1	CASSLVEGSQAFF
few	TRBV7-2	-	TRBJ2-1	CASSPKTVRYNEQFF
few	TRBV20-1	-	TRBJ2-5	CSSRRGETQYF
-	TRBV5-1	-	TRBJ2-1	CASSPLPGLGLNEQFF
few	TRBV9	-	TRBJ2-1	CASSVGVWGINEQFF
-	TRBV6-5	-	TRBJ2-7	CASSYSGGLHEQYF
few	TRBV6-6	-	TRBJ2-2	CASSRTAQGTGELFF
-	TRBV13	-	TRBJ1-1	CASTVGQNTEAFF
-	TRBV27	-	TRBJ2-7	CASSLSGAFSYEQYF
few	TRBV6-5	-	TRBJ1-1	CASSYSPTGPNTEAFF
few	TRBV10-3	TRBD1	TRBJ2-5	CAISDGGTGETQYF
-	TRBV4-3	-	TRBJ2-5	CASSQDISGKWGTQYF
-	TRBV18	-	TRBJ2-5	CASSPRTALQETQYF
few	TRBV6-5	-	TRBJ2-1	CASSYSGHTGNEQFF
-	TRBV10-3	-	TRBJ2-5	CASRRLASNQETQYF
few	TRBV9	-	TRBJ1-1	CASSAFPGAEAFF
-	TRBV9	-	TRBJ1-2	CASSVDPGREGGYTF
few	TRBV28	-	TRBJ1-4	CASSKLTGPALEKLFF
-	TRBV9	TRBD2	TRBJ2-1	CASSAGLAGYNEQFF
few	TRBV7-3	-	TRBJ2-5	CASSLMPTETQYF
-	TRBV18	-	TRBJ2-1	CASSPGLSEQFF
-	TRBV21-1	-	TRBJ1-3	CASSKRDSWTGNTIYF
-	TRBV7-2	-	TRBJ2-3	CASSLAGLALDTQYF
few	TRBV28	-	TRBJ2-1	CASIGTPYNEQFF
few	TRBV18	-	TRBJ2-7	CASSPHRDSTYEQYF
-	TRBV13	TRBD1	TRBJ2-2	CASNSYRGRNTGELFF
-	TRBV7-9	-	TRBJ2-3	CASSLASSTRDTQYF
few	TRBV7-8	TRBD1	TRBJ2-7	CASSPTGGRYEQYF
-	TRBV29-1	-	TRBJ1-5	CSVSSGINQPQHF
few	TRBV7-2	-	TRBJ2-7	CASSLEVAGTYEQYF
few	TRBV10-3	-	TRBJ2-3	CAIKRLLTSTDTQYF
-	TRBV4-1	-	TRBJ2-1	CASSQEGQSSSYNEQFF
-	TRBV7-9	TRBD2	TRBJ2-1	CASSTLRLAGGYGNEQFF
-	TRBV28	-	TRBJ2-3	CASSAWGTVRENTQYF
few	TRBV4-3	-	TRBJ1-2	CASSQDFARLSGYTF
-	TRBV16	TRBD2	TRBJ2-1	CASSQSGLAGAYNEQFF
-	TRBV15	TRBD1	TRBJ2-2	CATSRDRTGIRELFF
-	TRBV4-3	-	TRBJ1-4	CASSQDWGRREKLFF